The TCR beta chain described here comes from a study of T cells in Graves' hyperthyroidism and ophthalmopathy. Whole-study findings and limits: Most clonotypes that expanded in the thyroid above 0.001 also showed up in blood.

This clonotype was found a few times. Antigen unknown. Germline CDR1 and CDR2: LNHDA and SQIVND (reference sequence). This CDR3 has 14 residues. V shed 8 bases and J shed 4 bases, with 14 bases lying between them. TCR beta CDR3 regions were amplified from RNA transcripts. During a first-round RT-PCR of the TCR CDR3, the HTBI primer set was used. MiXCR, run by TCRdb on the multiplex PCR reads, gives a single entry per CDR3 protein. Of approximately 400,000 distinct CDR3 sequences listed, about 15% are singletons. The J gene is TRBJ2-2, the V gene TRBV19, with a weak D call TRBD2 (6 bases). The source material was blood. This TCR derives from a young woman with Graves' hyperthyroidism. The CDR3 sequence: CASQASAGTGELFF. The CDR3 region has the DNA TGTGCCAGTCAAGCTAGCGCTGGCACCGGGGAGCTGTTTTTT.